A single sample gave rise to the 20 T cell receptor beta chains below, sequenced in a study of long-term antiretroviral therapy in people with HIV. Sequencing used immunoSEQ v3.0 at survey level. The method was immunoSEQ multiplex PCR; TCRdb's version includes in-frame clones alone and lacks a portion of them. Here the sample spans fewer than 30,000 clones, 80% to 90% being singletons. Sequencing used unsorted PBMCs, obtained around 4.5 years after starting antiretroviral therapy. The receptor source for this set is a man younger than 40 with HIV.

The CDR3 region is CASSGLSPNYGYTF. The CDR3 coding sequence is TGTGCCAGCAGCGGTCTGAGCCCTAACTATGGCTACACCTTC. V and J are TRBV2 and TRBJ1-2; no clear D. V was shortened by 6 bases and J by 0 bases, with 11 bases between the two germline ends. Germline V CDR1 and CDR2: SNHLY, FYNNEI. This CDR3 has 14 amino acids.

The sample holds one count of this clone. This sequence joins TRBV29-1 and TRBJ2-7, with a weak D call TRBD1 (5 bases). Germline V gene data show CDR1 as SQVTM and CDR2 as ANQGSEA. This CDR3 has 12 amino acids. Trimming removed 4 bases at V and 3 bases at J, with 10 bases between. CDR3 nucleotides: TGCAGCGTTGTGGCAGGGTACTACGAGCAGTACTTC. It codes for CSVVAGYYEQYF.

The rearrangement joins TRBV29-1 to TRBJ1-4, with TRBD1 matching over 7 bases. The CDR3 covers 16 residues. J gave up 2 bases and V 6 bases, and 12 bases lay outside the gene matches. The V gene's germline CDR1 is SQVTM and CDR2 ANQGSEA. CDR3 DNA sequence: TGCAGCGTGGGGGGGAACAGGGGAGGGACTAATGAAAAACTGTTTTTT. Its translation is CSVGGNRGGTNEKLFF.

The chain carries TRBV2 and TRBJ1-2; weak D call: TRBD1 (6 bases). Per germline, CDR1 SNHLY and CDR2 FYNNEI. The V and J ends lost 6 bases and 1 base respectively, with 12 bases between them. The CDR3 is 14 amino acids. Written as DNA, the CDR3 is TGTGCCAGCAGGGAGGACAGCTTTAACTATGGCTACACCTTC. Protein sequence: CASREDSFNYGYTF.

V and J are TRBV4-1 and TRBJ1-3, with a tentative D call TRBD1 (5 bases). The CDR3 is 16 residues long. CDR1 is MGHRA, CDR2 YSYEKL, per germline. Trimming stripped 4 bases from V and 3 bases from J, with 16 bases between. The chain's CDR3 is CASSLYPQGVGNTIYF. The CDR3 DNA sequence: TGCGCCAGCAGCCTCTACCCCCAGGGTGTTGGAAACACCATATATTTT.

This chain joins TRBV2 and TRBJ1-2, with 8 bases fitting TRBD1. The germline V gene encodes CDR1 SNHLY and CDR2 FYNNEI. The CDR3 is 14 amino acids. Germline trimming cut 7 bases from V and 2 bases from J; bases unmatched to any gene: 6. Written as DNA, the CDR3 is TGTGCCAGCACAACTCGACAGGGGAACTATGGCTACACCTTC. Translation: CASTTRQGNYGYTF.

This clone came up once. The V call is TRBV6-6, the J call TRBJ1-4; TRBD1 matches at 9 bases. The germline CDR1 and CDR2 sequences are MNHNY and SVGAGI (reference sequence). This CDR3 region has 14 residues. J lost 4 bases, V lost 6 bases, and 3 bases had no gene match. CDR3 DNA sequence: TGTGCCAGCAGACGGACAGGGGATAATGAAAAACTGTTTTTT. Its translation is CASRRTGDNEKLFF.

This chain uses TRBV5-5 with TRBJ1-2; perhaps TRBD1 as D (5 bases). Trimming removed 5 bases from V and 4 bases from J, with 12 bases in between. Germline CDR1 SGHKS, CDR2 YYEKEE (reference sequence). There are 13 residues in the CDR3. In DNA form, the CDR3 reads TGTGCCAGCAGTCGGGACGGGGCCTATGGCTACACCTTC. Protein sequence: CASSRDGAYGYTF.

V usage is TRBV2 and J usage is TRBJ2-3; D is unclear. V lost 4 bases, J lost 4 bases, and 21 bases lay in between. CDR1 SNHLY and CDR2 FYNNEI come from the germline V gene. The CDR3 has 17 amino acids. CDR3 sequence (DNA): TGTGCCAGCAGTGGGTCCAGGCCACCAACTGAGGCAGATACGCAGTATTTT. Its translation is CASSGSRPPTEADTQYF. The complete variable domain, with remaining parts taken from reference TRBV2 and TRBJ2-3, reads EPEVTQTPSHQVTQMGQEVILRCVPISNHLYFYWYRQILGQKVEFLVSFYNNEISEKSEIFDDQFSVERPDGSNFTLKIRSTKLEDSAMYFCASSGSRPPTEADTQYFGPGTRLTVL.

This clone was detected only once. This chain links TRBV19 with TRBJ1-4; tentative D call: TRBD1 (6 bases). Trimming took off 9 bases at V and 7 bases at J, with 18 bases between the two ends. Germline CDR1 LNHDA, CDR2 SQIVND (reference sequence). CDR3 length: 14 amino acids. The CDR3 coding sequence is TGTGCCAGCACCCACAGGGTCGATTCTGAAAAACTGTTTTTT. Translated: CASTHRVDSEKLFF.

The CDR3 DNA sequence: TGTGCCTGGGGACGGGCAGTCAACACCGGGGAGCTGTTTTTT. It translates to CAWGRAVNTGELFF. The rearrangement links TRBV30 to TRBJ2-2; no firm D call. The CDR3 is made up of 14 amino acids. Germline V lookup: CDR1 GTSNPN, CDR2 SVGIG (reference sequence). Trimming pared 5 bases from V and 2 bases from J, leaving 12 bases between. Using reference TRBV30 and TRBJ2-2 for the parts outside the CDR3, the full variable domain is SQTIHQWPATLVQPVGSPLSLECTVEGTSNPNLYWYRQAAGRGLQLLFYSVGIGQISSEVPQNLSASRPQDRQFILSSKKLLLSDSGFYLCAWGRAVNTGELFFGEGSRLTVL.

Only a few counts were recorded for this clone. The rearrangement links TRBV7-2 to TRBJ2-7, with D unclear. Germline V gene data show CDR1 as SGHTA and CDR2 as FQGNSA. V gave up 1 base and J gave up 2 bases, with 6 bases separating them. The CDR3 has 13 residues. In DNA form, the CDR3 reads TGTGCCAGCAGCTTAGGGCATACCTACGAGCAGTACTTC. Translation: CASSLGHTYEQYF.

The chain joins TRBV29-1 to TRBJ2-1; tentatively, D is TRBD2 (5 bases). Germline values: CDR1 SQVTM, CDR2 ANQGSEA. The germline V and J ends were trimmed by 1 base and 5 bases, with 6 bases remaining between them. This CDR3 has 12 residues. In DNA, the CDR3 is TGCAGCGTTGAAGTTAGCGACAATGAGCAGTTCTTC. Translating gives CSVEVSDNEQFF.

This chain connects TRBV6-6 to TRBJ2-2; tentative D call: TRBD1 (5 bases). The CDR3 consists of 16 residues. Deletions cut 4 bases from V and 6 bases from J, with 18 bases between. Germline lookup yields CDR1 MNHNY and CDR2 SVGAGI (reference sequence). This CDR3 reads CASSSLDTPKAGELFF. As DNA, the CDR3 is TGTGCCAGCAGTTCCCTGGACACCCCGAAGGCCGGGGAGCTGTTTTTT.

This chain joins TRBV19 and TRBJ1-2; 7 bases fit TRBD1. The CDR3 is made up of 15 amino acids. V dropped 5 bases and J dropped 2; count of bases not matched to a gene: 8. CDR1 and CDR2 from the germline V gene are LNHDA and SQIVND (reference sequence). The CDR3 region is CASSSPGQSNYGYTF. The CDR3, as DNA: TGTGCCAGTAGTTCTCCGGGACAGTCCAACTATGGCTACACCTTC.

This clone has only a few counts. This sequence joins TRBV27 and TRBJ1-2; D not certain. Per the germline V gene, CDR1 is MNHEY and CDR2 is SMNVEV (reference sequence). V was cut by 3 bases and J by 8 bases, with 13 bases left in between. This CDR3 is 13 amino acids long. The CDR3: CASSLWPPDGYTF. The CDR3 DNA is TGTGCCAGCAGTTTGTGGCCACCCGACGGCTACACCTTC.

The chain carries TRBV15 and TRBJ2-7; D gene uncertain. The CDR3 contains 13 residues. Looked up from germline, CDR1 is LNHNV and CDR2 is YYDKDF (reference sequence). Between the trimmed V and J ends, which lost 0 bases and 4 bases, there was a span of 7 bases. The chain's CDR3 is CATSRDLGYEQYF. In DNA form, the CDR3 reads TGTGCCACCAGCAGAGATTTGGGGTACGAGCAGTACTTC.

The chain uses TRBV9 and TRBJ2-7, with 9 bases identical to TRBD1. CDR1 SGDLS and CDR2 YYNGEE come from the germline V gene. The CDR3 is 15 amino acids. V lost 0 bases and J lost 5; bases outside the gene matches: 6. CDR3 bases: TGTGCCAGCAGCGTAGCTGGGACAGGGTCACACGAGCAGTACTTC. It translates to CASSVAGTGSHEQYF. Full variable domain (rest looked up from reference TRBV9 and TRBJ2-7): DSGVTQTPKHLITATGQRVTLRCSPRSGDLSVYWYQQSLDQGLQFLIQYYNGEERAKGNILERFSAQQFPDLHSELNLSSLELGDSALYFCASSVAGTGSHEQYFGPGTRLTVT.

The chain employs TRBV21-1 and TRBJ1-2. TRBV21-1 is classified as a pseudogene. The CDR3 is 12 residues long. The CDR3 loop is CASGSPNYGYTF. Written as DNA, the CDR3 is TGTGCCAGCGGGTCCCCTAACTATGGCTACACCTTC.

J is TRBJ2-3 and V is TRBV5-3; TRBD1 matches at 9 bases. TRBV5-3 is classed as an ORF, of uncertain function. V shed 3 bases and J 4 bases; nucleotides not matched to a gene: 9. The CDR3 consists of 16 residues. The CDR3 sequence is CARSSLQGAPPDTQYF. As DNA, the CDR3 is TGTGCCAGAAGCTCCTTACAGGGGGCGCCCCCAGATACGCAGTATTTT.